This T cell receptor (beta chain) came from a study of blood T cell repertoires in COVID-19. The method was immunoSEQ multiplex PCR; TCRdb's version includes in-frame clones alone and lacks a portion of them. The repertoire holds under 300,000 clones, with roughly 86% as singletons. V lost 4 bases to trimming and J lost 3 bases, with 16 bases between them. Per germline, CDR1 SGHDT and CDR2 YYEEEE. This CDR3 is built from 15 residues. This clone was observed a few times. The genes are TRBV5-6 and TRBJ1-1; possibly TRBD1 for D (6 bases). The receptor's source is a woman in her 70s with active or convalescent COVID-19. The specimen was peripheral blood. The CDR3 region is CASSRYDRPHTEAFF. The CDR3 DNA is TGTGCCAGCAGCCGATACGACAGGCCCCACACTGAAGCTTTCTTT.